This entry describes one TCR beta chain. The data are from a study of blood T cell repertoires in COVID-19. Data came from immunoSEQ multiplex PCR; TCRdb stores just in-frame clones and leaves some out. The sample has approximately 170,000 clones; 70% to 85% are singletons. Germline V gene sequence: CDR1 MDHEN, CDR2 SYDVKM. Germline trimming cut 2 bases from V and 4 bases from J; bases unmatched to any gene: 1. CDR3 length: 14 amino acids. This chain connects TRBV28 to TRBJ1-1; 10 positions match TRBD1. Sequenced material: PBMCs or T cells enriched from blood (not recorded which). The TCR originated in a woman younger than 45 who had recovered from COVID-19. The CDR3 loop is CASSLRTGGTEAFF. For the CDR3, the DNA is TGTGCCAGCAGTTTAAGGACAGGGGGCACTGAAGCTTTCTTT. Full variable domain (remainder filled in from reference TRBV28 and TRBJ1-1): DVKVTQSSRYLVKRTGEKVFLECVQDMDHENMFWYRQDPGLGLRLIYFSYDVKMKEKGDIPEGYSVSREKKERFSLILESASTNQTSMYLCASSLRTGGTEAFFGQGTRLTVV.